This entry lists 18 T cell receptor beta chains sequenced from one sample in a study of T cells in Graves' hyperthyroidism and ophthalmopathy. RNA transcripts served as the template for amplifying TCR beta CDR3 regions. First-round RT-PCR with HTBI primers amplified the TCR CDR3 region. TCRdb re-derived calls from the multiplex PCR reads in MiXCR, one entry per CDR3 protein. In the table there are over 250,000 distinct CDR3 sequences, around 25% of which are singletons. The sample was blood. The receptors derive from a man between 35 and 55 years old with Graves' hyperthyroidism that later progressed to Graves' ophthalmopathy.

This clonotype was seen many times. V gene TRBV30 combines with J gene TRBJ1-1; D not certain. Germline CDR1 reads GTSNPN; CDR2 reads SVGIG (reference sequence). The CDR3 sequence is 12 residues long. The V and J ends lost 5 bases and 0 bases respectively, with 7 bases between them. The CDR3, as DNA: TGTGCCTGGTGTGCAGTGAACACTGAAGCTTTCTTT. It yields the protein CAWCAVNTEAFF.

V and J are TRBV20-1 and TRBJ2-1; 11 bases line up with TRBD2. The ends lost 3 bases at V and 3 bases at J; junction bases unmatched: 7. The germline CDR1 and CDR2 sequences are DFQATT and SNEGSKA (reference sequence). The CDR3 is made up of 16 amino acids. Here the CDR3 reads CSARQTTSGDYNEQFF. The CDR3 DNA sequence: TGCAGTGCTAGGCAAACGACTAGCGGGGACTACAATGAGCAGTTCTTC.

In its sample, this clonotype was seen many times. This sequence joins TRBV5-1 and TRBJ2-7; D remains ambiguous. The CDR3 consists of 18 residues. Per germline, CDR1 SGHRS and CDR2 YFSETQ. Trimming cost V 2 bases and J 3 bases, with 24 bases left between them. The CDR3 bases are TGCGCCAGCAGCTTTGACTTGGAAAGCACGGGCTCCGACTACGAGCAGTACTTC. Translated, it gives CASSFDLESTGSDYEQYF.

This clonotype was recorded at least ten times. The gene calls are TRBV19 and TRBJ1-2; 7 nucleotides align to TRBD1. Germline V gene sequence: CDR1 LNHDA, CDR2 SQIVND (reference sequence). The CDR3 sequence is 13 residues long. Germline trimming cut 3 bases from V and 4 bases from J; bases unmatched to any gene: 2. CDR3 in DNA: TGTGCCAGTAGTATCGGGACAGCCTATGGCTACACCTTC. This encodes CASSIGTAYGYTF.

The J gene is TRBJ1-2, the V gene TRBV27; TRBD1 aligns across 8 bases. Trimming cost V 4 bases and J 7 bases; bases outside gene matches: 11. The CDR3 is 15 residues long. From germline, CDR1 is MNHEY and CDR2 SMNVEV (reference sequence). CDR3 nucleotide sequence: TGTGCCAGCAGTTCCAGGGGGCGAACCCTCGCTGGCTACACCTTC. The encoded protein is CASSSRGRTLAGYTF.

CDR3 protein: CASSSGGRRELFF. Here the CDR3 DNA reads TGTGCCAGCAGTTCGGGGGGGAGGCGGGAGCTGTTTTTT. This chain links TRBV6-5 with TRBJ2-2, with 8 nucleotides matching TRBD2. With 4 bases clipped from V and 9 bases from J, the junction kept 4 bases outside the gene matches. The germline V gene has CDR1 MNHEY and CDR2 SVGAGI. The length of the CDR3 is 13 residues.

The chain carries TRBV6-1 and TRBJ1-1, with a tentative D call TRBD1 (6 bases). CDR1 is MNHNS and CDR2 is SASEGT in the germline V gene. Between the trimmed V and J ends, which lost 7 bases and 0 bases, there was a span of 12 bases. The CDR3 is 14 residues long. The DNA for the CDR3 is TGTGCCAGCATCAGGGGCTCCTTGAACACTGAAGCTTTCTTT. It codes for CASIRGSLNTEAFF.

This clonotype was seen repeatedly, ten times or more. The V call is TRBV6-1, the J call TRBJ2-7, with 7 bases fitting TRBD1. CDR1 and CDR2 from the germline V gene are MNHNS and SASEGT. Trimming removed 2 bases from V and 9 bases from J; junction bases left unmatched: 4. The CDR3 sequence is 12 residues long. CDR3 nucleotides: TGTGCCAGCAGTGAACAGGGGGTGGGGCAGTACTTC. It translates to CASSEQGVGQYF.

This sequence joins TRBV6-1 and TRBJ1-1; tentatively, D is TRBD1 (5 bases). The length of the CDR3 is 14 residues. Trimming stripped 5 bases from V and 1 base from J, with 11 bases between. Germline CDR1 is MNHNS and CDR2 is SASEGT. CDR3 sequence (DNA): TGTGCCAGCAGTCATCCAGGGACGAACACTGAAGCTTTCTTT. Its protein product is CASSHPGTNTEAFF.

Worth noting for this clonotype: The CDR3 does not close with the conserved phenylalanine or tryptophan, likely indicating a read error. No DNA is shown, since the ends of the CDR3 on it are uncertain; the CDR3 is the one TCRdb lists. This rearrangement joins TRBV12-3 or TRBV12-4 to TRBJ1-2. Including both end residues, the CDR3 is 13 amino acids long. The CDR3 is CASSLALKSAASI.

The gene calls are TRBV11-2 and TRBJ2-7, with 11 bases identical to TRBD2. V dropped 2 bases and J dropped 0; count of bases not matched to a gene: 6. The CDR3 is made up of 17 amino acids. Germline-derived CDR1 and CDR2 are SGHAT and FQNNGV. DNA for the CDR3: TGTGCCAGCAGCTTATCTCTGGGACTAGCGGCCTCCTACGAGCAGTACTTC. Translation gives CASSLSLGLAASYEQYF.

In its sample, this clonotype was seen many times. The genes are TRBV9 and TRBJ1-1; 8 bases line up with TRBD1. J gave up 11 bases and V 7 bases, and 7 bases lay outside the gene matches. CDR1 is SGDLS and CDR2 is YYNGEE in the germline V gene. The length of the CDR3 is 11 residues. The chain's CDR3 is CASRGTGRAFF. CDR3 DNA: TGTGCCAGCCGGGGGACAGGCCGGGCTTTCTTT.

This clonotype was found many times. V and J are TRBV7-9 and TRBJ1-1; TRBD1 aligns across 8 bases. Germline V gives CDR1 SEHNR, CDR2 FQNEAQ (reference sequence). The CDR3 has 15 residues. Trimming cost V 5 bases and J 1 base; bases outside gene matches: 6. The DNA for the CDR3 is TGTGCCAGCAGCGCCGCCGGGACAGGGAACACTGAAGCTTTCTTT. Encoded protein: CASSAAGTGNTEAFF.

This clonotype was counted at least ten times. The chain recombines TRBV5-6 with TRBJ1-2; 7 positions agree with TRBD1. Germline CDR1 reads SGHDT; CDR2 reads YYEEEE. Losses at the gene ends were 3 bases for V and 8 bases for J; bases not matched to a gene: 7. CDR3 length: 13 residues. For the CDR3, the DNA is TGTGCCAGCAGCTCGCGAAACAGGGGCGGCTACACCTTC. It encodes CASSSRNRGGYTF.

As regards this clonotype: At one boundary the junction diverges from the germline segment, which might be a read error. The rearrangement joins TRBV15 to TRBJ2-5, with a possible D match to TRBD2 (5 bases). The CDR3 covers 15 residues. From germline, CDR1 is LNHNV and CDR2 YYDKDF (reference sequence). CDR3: CATSPTTSGRETQYF. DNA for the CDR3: TGTGCCACCAGCCCGACTACATCGGGCCGAGAGACCCAGTACTTT.

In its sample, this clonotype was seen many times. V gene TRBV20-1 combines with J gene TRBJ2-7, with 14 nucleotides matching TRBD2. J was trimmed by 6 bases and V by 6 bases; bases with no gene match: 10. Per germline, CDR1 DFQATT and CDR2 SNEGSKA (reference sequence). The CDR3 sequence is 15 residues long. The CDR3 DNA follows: TGCAGTGCGGGGCTGGGACTAGCGGGAGTCGGCGAGCAGTACTTC. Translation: CSAGLGLAGVGEQYF.

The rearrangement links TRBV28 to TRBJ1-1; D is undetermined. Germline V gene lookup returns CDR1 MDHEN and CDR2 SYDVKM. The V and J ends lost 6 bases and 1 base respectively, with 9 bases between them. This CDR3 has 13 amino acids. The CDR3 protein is CASSTVGNTEAFF. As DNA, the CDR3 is TGTGCCAGCAGCACGGTGGGGAACACTGAAGCTTTCTTT.

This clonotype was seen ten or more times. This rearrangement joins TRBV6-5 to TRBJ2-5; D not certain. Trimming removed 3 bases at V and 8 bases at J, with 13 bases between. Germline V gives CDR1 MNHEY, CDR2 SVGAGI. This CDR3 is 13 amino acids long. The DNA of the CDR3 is TGTGCCAGCAGTTATAACAGCCGAGAAACCCAGTACTTC. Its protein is CASSYNSRETQYF.